The 31 T cell receptor beta chains in this list originate from one sample, sequenced in a study of blood T cell repertoires in COVID-19. Assay: immunoSEQ multiplex PCR; the TCRdb copy retains only in-frame clones and omits some. The sample shows some 45,000 clones, roughly 92% of them seen only once. Material for sequencing was peripheral blood. These receptors came from a man aged 50-59 years with active COVID-19.

The chain recombines TRBV28 with TRBJ2-7; tentative D call: TRBD1 (5 bases). With 7 bases removed from V and 3 bases from J, the gap between germline ends came to 13 bases. Germline assignment: CDR1 MDHEN and CDR2 SYDVKM. This CDR3 is built from 13 residues. Here the CDR3 reads CASNSGFVYEQYF. The DNA for the CDR3 is TGTGCCAGCAATTCAGGGTTCGTCTACGAGCAGTACTTC.

This clone showed up just once. This sequence joins TRBV7-3 and TRBJ2-3; the D gene is possibly TRBD2 (6 bases). This CDR3 is built from 15 residues. The V end lost 5 bases, the J end lost 3 bases, and 15 bases lay between the germline ends. Germline CDR1 reads SGHTA; CDR2 reads FQGTGA. The CDR3 region has the DNA TGTGCCAGCAGCGACCCCGGGAGCGCTACAGATACGCAGTATTTT. Translation: CASSDPGSATDTQYF.

V usage is TRBV6-1 and J usage is TRBJ2-3; D not resolved. This CDR3 spans 13 amino acids. V was pared by 1 base and J by 5 bases, with 7 bases between. Looked up from germline, CDR1 is MNHNS and CDR2 is SASEGT. CDR3 loop: CASSEEVRDTQYF. CDR3 DNA sequence: TGTGCCAGCAGTGAAGAAGTGAGAGATACGCAGTATTTT.

The rearrangement uses TRBV5-4 and TRBJ2-3; 10 bases line up with TRBD2. Germline assignment: CDR1 SGHNT and CDR2 YYREEE (reference sequence). The CDR3 length is 18 residues. Trimming took 6 bases from V and 1 from J; bases not matched to a gene: 14. As DNA, the CDR3 is TGTGCCAGCAAGGAATTGGAGCGGGAGGGCCTGGGCACAGATACGCAGTATTTT. Protein sequence: CASKELEREGLGTDTQYF.

This chain joins TRBV10-2 and TRBJ1-5, with 7 bases matching TRBD1. The CDR3 is made up of 14 amino acids. V shed 6 bases, J shed 2 bases, and the junction held 4 bases outside the gene matches. CDR1 and CDR2 from the germline V gene are WSHSY and SAAADI. CDR3 residues: CASSHDRGNQPQHF. CDR3 coding DNA: TGCGCCAGCAGCCATGACAGGGGCAATCAGCCCCAGCATTTT.

The chain employs TRBV9 and TRBJ2-1; 9 bases agree with TRBD1. V lost 0 bases and J lost 6; bases outside the gene matches: 10. Germline V CDR1 and CDR2: SGDLS, YYNGEE. This CDR3 has 17 amino acids. CDR3 nucleotide sequence: TGTGCCAGCAGCGTAGTAGTGGCGGGACAGGGAAGCAATGAGCAGTTCTTC. Translating it yields CASSVVVAGQGSNEQFF.

V gene TRBV19 combines with J gene TRBJ2-1; 8 nucleotides agree with TRBD2. The CDR3 is 14 residues long. Germline trimming cut 4 bases from V and 4 bases from J; bases unmatched to any gene: 3. Germline V gene data show CDR1 as LNHDA and CDR2 as SQIVND (reference sequence). In DNA, the CDR3 is TGTGCCAGTAGTAGGATAGCGGGGTACAATGAGCAGTTCTTC. Amino acid sequence: CASSRIAGYNEQFF.

The gene calls are TRBV5-6 and TRBJ2-2; a possible D gene is TRBD1 (6 bases). Germline V gene sequence: CDR1 SGHDT, CDR2 YYEEEE. The CDR3 runs 16 residues. Trimming took 3 bases from V and 0 from J, leaving 12 bases between them. For the CDR3, the DNA is TGTGCCAGCAGCTACGACAGGTTGGCGAACACCGGGGAGCTGTTTTTT. Its translation is CASSYDRLANTGELFF.

This clone has a single count. CDR3 region: CASSLRGTGNTEAFF. For the CDR3, the DNA is TGTGCCAGCAGCTTAAGGGGGACAGGGAACACTGAAGCTTTCTTT. The chain links TRBV11-2 to TRBJ1-1; 8 bases align to TRBD1. The germline gives CDR1 SGHAT, CDR2 FQNNGV. After removal of 2 bases from V and 1 base from J, the junction contained 3 bases not matched to a gene. The CDR3 extends over 15 amino acids.

This chain joins TRBV30 and TRBJ1-4; no clear D gene. The CDR3 is 14 amino acids. CDR1 and CDR2 from the germline V gene are GTSNPN and SVGIG (reference sequence). V lost 2 bases and J lost 6, with 13 bases in between. CDR3 nucleotide sequence: TGTGCCTGGAGTTCGCGTCGAGGGTATGAAAAACTGTTTTTT. Encoded protein: CAWSSRRGYEKLFF.

This clone was picked up a small number of times. The V gene is TRBV7-8, the J gene TRBJ2-7, with 7 positions matching TRBD2. Germline trimming cut 3 bases from V and 3 bases from J; bases unmatched to any gene: 2. The CDR3 covers 13 residues. Germline assignment: CDR1 SGHVS and CDR2 FQNEAQ. CDR3 residues: CASSFGGNYEQYF. In DNA form, the CDR3 reads TGTGCCAGCAGCTTCGGGGGGAACTACGAGCAGTACTTC.

CDR3 loop: CASSDSDRGPYGANVLTF. The CDR3 DNA is TGTGCCAGCAGTGACTCGGACAGGGGGCCGTATGGGGCCAACGTCCTGACTTTC. This chain uses TRBV6-4 with TRBJ2-6; 11 bases are a match to TRBD1. V dropped 0 bases and J dropped 3; count of bases not matched to a gene: 4. CDR3 size: 18 residues. Germline CDR1 is MRHNA and CDR2 is SNTAGT.

The chain has TRBV6-5 and TRBJ2-3; 11 bases match TRBD2. CDR1 is MNHEY, CDR2 SVGAGI, per germline. This CDR3 has 15 amino acids. The V and J ends lost 6 bases and 1 base, in that order; junction bases with no gene match: 3. The CDR3 sequence is CASRRGLAGTDTQYF. The CDR3 DNA follows: TGTGCCAGCAGACGGGGACTAGCGGGCACAGATACGCAGTATTTT.

V is TRBV11-2 and J is TRBJ2-7; 7 bases are a match to TRBD2. CDR3 length: 18 amino acids. Germline CDR1 and CDR2: SGHAT and FQNNGV. Germline trimming cut 5 bases from V and 2 bases from J; bases unmatched to any gene: 18. CDR3 coding DNA: TGTGCCAGCAGCCCTTACGGCGCTTACAGCGGGACCACCTACGAGCAGTACTTC. As protein: CASSPYGAYSGTTYEQYF.

The chain links TRBV7-3 to TRBJ2-3; the match to TRBD2 covers 8 bases. CDR1 and CDR2 (germline): SGHTA, FQGTGA. V was clipped by 5 bases and J by 0 bases; unmatched bases: 4. The length of the CDR3 is 15 residues. The chain's CDR3 is CASSAGTSSTDTQYF. CDR3 sequence (DNA): TGTGCCAGCAGCGCAGGGACTAGTAGCACAGATACGCAGTATTTT.

The chain joins TRBV3-1 (or the pseudogene TRBV3-2) to TRBJ2-4, with a weak D call TRBD2 (7 bases). The V gene's germline CDR1 is LGHDT and CDR2 YNNKEL (reference sequence). V was pared by 1 base and J by 0 bases, with 13 bases between. The CDR3 sequence is 17 residues long. The CDR3 DNA follows: TGTGCCAGCAGCCAAGCTGAGGGGGGGGTAGCCAAAAACATTCAGTACTTC. It specifies CASSQAEGGVAKNIQYF.

The rearrangement links TRBV30 to TRBJ1-4; 11 nucleotides align to TRBD1. J gave up 14 bases and V 3 bases, and 2 bases lay outside the gene matches. The CDR3 contains 11 residues. Germline V gene data show CDR1 as GTSNPN and CDR2 as SVGIG (reference sequence). CDR3 region: CAWRGTGGLFF. The CDR3 bases are TGTGCCTGGAGGGGGACAGGGGGGCTGTTTTTT.

J is TRBJ2-7 and V is TRBV6-5, with 7 bases identical to TRBD1. V shed 7 bases and J 2 bases; nucleotides not matched to a gene: 5. Germline values: CDR1 MNHEY, CDR2 SVGAGI. The CDR3 is made up of 13 amino acids. In DNA form, the CDR3 reads TGTGCCAGCAAAAACAGGGGCACCTACGAGCAGTACTTC. Residues: CASKNRGTYEQYF.

The chain carries TRBV5-1 and TRBJ1-4; no firm D call. Trimming took 4 bases from V and 0 from J, leaving 7 bases between them. Germline V gene sequence: CDR1 SGHRS, CDR2 YFSETQ. The CDR3 has 14 amino acids. The CDR3 DNA follows: TGCGCCAGCAGCACGGAGGCAACTAATGAAAAACTGTTTTTT. Protein product: CASSTEATNEKLFF.

J is TRBJ1-1 and V is TRBV10-2; TRBD1 matches 9 bases. The CDR3 extends over 15 amino acids. Germline V gene data show CDR1 as WSHSY and CDR2 as SAAADI. Unmatched junction bases numbered 7, after V lost 5 bases and J lost 3 bases. Here the CDR3 DNA reads TGCGCCAGCAGTAACAACCGGGACAGGGACACTGAAGCTTTCTTT. Residues: CASSNNRDRDTEAFF.

The V and J genes are TRBV18 and TRBJ2-7; 7 bases match TRBD1. There are 12 residues in the CDR3. Germline V gene data show CDR1 as KGHSH and CDR2 as LQKENI. J lost 2 bases, V lost 5 bases, and 0 bases had no gene match. Written as DNA, the CDR3 is TGTGCCAGCTCAGGGACAGCCTACGAGCAGTACTTC. It is translated as CASSGTAYEQYF.

The chain links TRBV4-1 to TRBJ2-1, with 9 bases that match TRBD1. The trim removed 2 bases at V and 4 bases at J, leaving 6 bases unmatched. The germline CDR1 and CDR2 sequences are MGHRA and YSYEKL. The CDR3 has 16 amino acids. The CDR3 region is CASSQWDRASYNEQFF. Written as DNA, the CDR3 is TGCGCCAGCAGCCAATGGGACAGGGCGTCGTACAATGAGCAGTTCTTC.

V is TRBV4-2 and J is TRBJ2-7; 11 bases are a match to TRBD2. With V trimmed by 4 bases and J by 0 bases, 8 bases remained unmatched. This CDR3 has 17 amino acids. Germline assignment: CDR1 LGHNA and CDR2 YNFKEQ. This CDR3 is CASSPLAGGINSYEQYF. For the CDR3, the DNA is TGTGCCAGCAGCCCGCTAGCGGGAGGCATTAACTCCTACGAGCAGTACTTC.

V is TRBV5-1 and J is TRBJ1-1; 7 positions match TRBD1. J lost 4 bases, V lost 2 bases, and 8 bases had no gene match. CDR1 is SGHRS and CDR2 is YFSETQ in the germline V gene. The CDR3 is 15 amino acids. In nucleotides, the CDR3 is TGCGCCAGCAGCTTTGGCAGGGGGGAGACCACTGAAGCTTTCTTT. Translated: CASSFGRGETTEAFF.

This rearrangement joins TRBV7-2 to TRBJ2-7, with 14 bases aligning to TRBD2. Germline lookup yields CDR1 SGHTA and CDR2 FQGNSA. With 1 base clipped from V and 2 bases from J, the junction kept 1 base outside the gene matches. The CDR3 spans 16 residues. The CDR3 bases are TGTGCCAGCAGCTTAGGGACTAGCGGGAGGCCCTACGAGCAGTACTTC. Encoded protein: CASSLGTSGRPYEQYF.

The rearrangement joins TRBV5-1 to TRBJ2-2, with 12 bases fitting TRBD2. J was trimmed by 1 base and V by 4 bases; bases with no gene match: 2. The CDR3 covers 16 residues. CDR1 is SGHRS and CDR2 is YFSETQ in the germline V gene. CDR3 coding DNA: TGCGCCAGCAGCACGACTAGCGGGGGGAACACCGGGGAGCTGTTTTTT. As protein: CASSTTSGGNTGELFF.

The gene calls are TRBV7-2 and TRBJ1-1; D not certain. This CDR3 is 14 amino acids long. Trimming left V 1 base short and J 1 base short, with 7 bases between. Germline values: CDR1 SGHTA, CDR2 FQGNSA. DNA for the CDR3: TGTGCCAGCAGCTTAGTTCTAAGGAACACTGAAGCTTTCTTT. Its protein product is CASSLVLRNTEAFF.

The chain recombines TRBV28 with TRBJ2-7; tentatively, D is TRBD1 (7 bases). The CDR3 has 15 amino acids. The germline V gene encodes CDR1 MDHEN and CDR2 SYDVKM. V was clipped by 7 bases and J by 3 bases, with 19 bases between them. The CDR3 DNA follows: TGTGCCAGCACCAAGGGAGGAGCAGGGGGCTACGAGCAGTACTTC. Translation: CASTKGGAGGYEQYF.

The genes are TRBV9 and TRBJ2-3; D is unresolved. Trimming removed 3 bases from V and 0 bases from J, with 11 bases in between. The germline V gene encodes CDR1 SGDLS and CDR2 YYNGEE. CDR3 length: 15 residues. CDR3 loop: CASSALGDSTDTQYF. The CDR3 nucleotides read TGTGCCAGCAGCGCCTTAGGAGACAGCACAGATACGCAGTATTTT.

The chain couples TRBV19 to TRBJ2-2, with 8 bases matching TRBD1. The CDR3 sequence is 13 residues long. Germline-derived CDR1 and CDR2 are LNHDA and SQIVND (reference sequence). V lost 6 bases, J lost 10 bases, and 7 bases stayed unmatched. As DNA, the CDR3 is TGTGCCAGTAGGAAGACAGGGGTAGAGGAGCTGTTTTTT. Amino acid sequence: CASRKTGVEELFF.

The chain recombines TRBV28 with TRBJ2-7; perhaps TRBD1 as D (7 bases). The V gene's germline CDR1 is MDHEN and CDR2 SYDVKM. The CDR3 covers 13 residues. Trimming took off 9 bases at V and 5 bases at J, with 17 bases between the two ends. CDR3 region: CASKAQGGHEQYF. As DNA, the CDR3 is TGTGCCAGTAAGGCCCAGGGGGGCCACGAGCAGTACTTC.